Detailed here is one TCR beta chain. Deletions cut 8 bases from V and 1 base from J, with 14 bases between. The CDR3 spans 15 residues. The germline CDR1 and CDR2 sequences are SNHLY and FYNNEI. This sample stems from a study of TIL therapy for anti-PD-1-resistant metastatic lung cancer. At the level of the study: Progressing patients received lymphodepletion, expanded TIL infusion and IL-2. Patients had a median age of around 54 years (range roughly 38-85).

Time point specified: pre-treatment sample, taken before nivolumab and TIL therapy. The immunoSEQ assay was v3. Sequencing depth was approximately 2 million read pairs for survey level, about 5-6.5 million for deep. The repertoire was sequenced with immunoSEQ multiplex PCR; TCRdb's copy has only in-frame clones and lacks some. Of fewer than 25,000 clones in the sample, about two thirds were seen once. The receptor was isolated from a person between 30 and 79 years old with non-small cell lung cancer. The rearrangement links TRBV2 to TRBJ1-4; D might be TRBD1 (6 bases). The starting material was blood, obtained at baseline. The CDR3 loop is CASLSQGRTNEKLFF. For the CDR3, the DNA is TGTGCCAGCCTTTCACAGGGACGAACTAATGAAAAACTGTTTTTT.